This T cell receptor (beta chain) was documented in a study of naive and memory T cell subsets. Findings of the study overall: Each distinct alpha or beta sequence counts as one clonotype.

This clonotype was seen a few times. Its antigen is unknown. V lost 3 bases to trimming and J lost 4 bases; unmatched junction nucleotides: 10. CDR1 and CDR2 (germline): KGHSH, LQKENI. The CDR3 extends over 16 amino acids. Two oligonucleotides, mixed equimolar, formed the beta constant-region primer covering TRBC1 and TRBC2. Nested alpha and beta constant-region primers with the SP2 primer drove four PCR rounds on ligated cDNA. TCRdb re-analysed the UMI-ligation and nested PCR reads in MiXCR, keeping a single row per CDR3 protein. The data hold about 82,000 distinct CDR3 sequences, with 9% to 9.5% observed a single time.

The clonotype originates from a human donor in good health. The V and J genes are TRBV18 and TRBJ2-3, with 7 bases fitting TRBD1. Sequenced material: naive CD8+ T cells from blood. The CDR3 is CASSPLTGLEADTQYF. The CDR3 DNA reads TGTGCCAGCTCACCGTTGACAGGGCTTGAAGCAGATACGCAGTATTTT.